The sequence of this T cell receptor beta chain was determined in a study of Ad26.COV2.S vaccination and SARS-CoV-2 variants. The table came from immunoSEQ multiplex PCR; TCRdb's copy has only in-frame clones and leaves some out. Among about 350,000 clones listed, approximately 90% were seen once. Treatment noted: 19 received Ad26.COV2.S at low or high dose, single or two shots; about 5 received placebo; per-sample allocation not given. Sample collection was performed on day 63 after the first vaccine or placebo injection. The germline V gene has CDR1 LNHNV and CDR2 YYDKDF (reference sequence). This CDR3 has 14 residues. V was clipped by 1 base and J by 6 bases, with 10 bases between them.

This TCR was recovered from a person aged 18 to 65 who received the Ad26.COV2.S COVID-19 vaccine or a placebo. The specimen comprised peripheral blood, sampled in a trial of Ad26.COV2.S vaccine versus placebo. This chain links TRBV15 with TRBJ1-5; tentatively, D is TRBD1 (5 bases). CDR3 coding DNA: TGTGCCACCAGCAGAGGAGGGGCTGGTCAGCCCCAGCATTTT. Translating it yields CATSRGGAGQPQHF.